This T cell receptor (beta chain) was recovered during a study of T-cell memory formation after mild COVID-19. Overall study findings and caveats: The second-wave clones peaking on day 37 were not confirmed as SARS-CoV-2-specific. Cross-reactive memory seemingly joined, as some responding clones were found in pre-infection memory. Day 15 to 85 contracting clones showed balanced CD4/CD8; later expanders leaned CD4+.

From germline, CDR1 is MNHNY and CDR2 SVGAGI (reference sequence). CDR3 length: 15 residues. V lost 4 bases, J lost 1 base, and 1 base stayed unmatched. TCRalpha and TCRbeta libraries used 5'RACE with constant-segment primers and UMIs. Each CDR3 protein gets one entry after TCRdb re-called the 5' RACE reads with MiXCR. This table has about 240,000 distinct CDR3 sequences, around 10% appearing once. This clonotype has at least ten counts. The antigen remains undetermined. The chain couples TRBV6-6 to TRBJ2-5; 12 bases map to TRBD1. Input material: PBMCs or a T cell subset sorted from them (not recorded which). This clonotype was sampled from a man younger than 35 who had mild COVID-19 (a few samples of this study predate the infection). Cell type and time point are not known. The CDR3 DNA follows: TGTGCCAGCAGTTGGGGACAGGGGGCCCAAGAGACCCAGTACTTC. Translation gives CASSWGQGAQETQYF.